Below, one T cell receptor (beta chain) is given with its context. The sample originates from a study of control samples from healthy donors and cancer patients. Germline loops: CDR1 MNHEY, CDR2 SMNVEV (reference sequence). Trimming cost V 3 bases and J 6 bases; bases outside gene matches: 5. This CDR3 contains 14 residues. Sequenced by immunoSEQ multiplex PCR; TCRdb stores in-frame clones only, minus some. This sample yields under 130,000 clones, of which about 89% are seen a single time; 19% belongs to the top ten. This receptor was obtained from a man in his sixties with lung cancer. Sequences were obtained from PBMCs. V is TRBV27 and J is TRBJ1-2, with 9 bases aligning to TRBD1. CDR3 sequence: CASSFSGTGHGYTF. As DNA, the CDR3 is TGTGCCAGCAGTTTCTCCGGGACAGGGCATGGCTACACCTTC.